This T cell receptor beta chain was sequenced during a study of shared clonotypes between healthy human individuals. Study-level background: Contributing individuals were two females and three males aged 18 to 49.

For unsorted PBMC, approximately 290 ng DNA per replicate equaled tens of thousands of T cell genomes. Sequencing used immunoSEQ multiplex PCR; TCRdb keeps in-frame clones, though not all of them. The sample shows about 500,000 clones, 70% to 80% of them seen only once. A word on this clone: It is likely a read error: a sequence one base away is far more abundant.

This CDR3 contains 13 residues. Germline-derived CDR1 and CDR2 are SGHRS and YFSETQ. The sample taken for sequencing was PBMCs. The TCR sequence derives from a woman aged 35 to 49 in good health. Some clones in this sample may be carry-over from other donors' samples. The chain combines TRBV5-1 with TRBJ2-7; 13 nucleotides agree with TRBD2. The chain's CDR3 is CASNLAGTSGTYF. For the CDR3, the DNA is TGCGCCAGCAACTTGGCCGGGACTAGCGGGACGTACTTC.